This T cell receptor (beta chain) was found in a study of blood T cell repertoires in COVID-19. Study context: The study drew acute and convalescent COVID-19 samples from the United States, Italy and Spain. In each case, the material was cDNA or gDNA derived from T cells, B-cell-depleted T cells, or PBMCs.

In the original processing: How many nucleated cells were present was estimated from reference gene primer amplification. Libraries were prepared by immunoSEQ multiplex PCR; TCRdb keeps only in-frame clonotypes and omits some of them. The V and J calls and clone size were taken over from that table, and D and trimming were inferred from the DNA. The table has roughly 250,000 clones, 81% seen once. V was trimmed by 0 bases and J by 0 bases, leaving 15 bases between them. The CDR3 covers 18 residues. Germline V gene sequence: CDR1 SGHVS, CDR2 FQNEAQ. This clone was seen only a few times. Sequencing input: peripheral blood. V and J are TRBV7-8 and TRBJ2-1; D is unresolved. The source of this sequence is a woman aged 55-75 years with active or convalescent COVID-19. The CDR3 here is CASSLASRSPRSYNEQFF. The CDR3 DNA reads TGTGCCAGCAGCTTAGCTAGTAGGAGTCCCCGCTCCTACAATGAGCAGTTCTTC.